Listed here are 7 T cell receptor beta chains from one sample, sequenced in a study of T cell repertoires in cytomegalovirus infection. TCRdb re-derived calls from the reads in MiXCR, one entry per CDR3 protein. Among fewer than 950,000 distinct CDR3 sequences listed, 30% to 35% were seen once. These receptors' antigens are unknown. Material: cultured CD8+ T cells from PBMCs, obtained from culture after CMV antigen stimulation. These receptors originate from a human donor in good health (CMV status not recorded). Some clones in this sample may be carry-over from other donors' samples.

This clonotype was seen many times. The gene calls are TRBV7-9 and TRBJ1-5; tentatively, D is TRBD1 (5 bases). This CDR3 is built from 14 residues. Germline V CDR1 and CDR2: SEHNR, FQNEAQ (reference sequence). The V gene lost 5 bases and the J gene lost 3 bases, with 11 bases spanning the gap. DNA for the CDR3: TGTGCCAGCAGCGTCCGGGACTCCAATCAGCCCCAGCATTTT. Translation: CASSVRDSNQPQHF.

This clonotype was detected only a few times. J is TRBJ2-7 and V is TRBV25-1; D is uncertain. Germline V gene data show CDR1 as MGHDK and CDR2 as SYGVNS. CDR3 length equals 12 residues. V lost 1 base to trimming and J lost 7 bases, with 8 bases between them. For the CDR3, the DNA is TGTGCCAGCAGTGAATTCAACACGGAGCAGTACTTC. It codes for CASSEFNTEQYF.

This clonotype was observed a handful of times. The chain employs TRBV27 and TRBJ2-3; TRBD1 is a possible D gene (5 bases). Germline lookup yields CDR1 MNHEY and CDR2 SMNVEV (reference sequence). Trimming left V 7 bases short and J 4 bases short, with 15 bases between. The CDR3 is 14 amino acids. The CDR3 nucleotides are TGTGCCAGCACTACCCTACCAGGGTCAGATACGCAGTATTTT. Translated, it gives CASTTLPGSDTQYF.

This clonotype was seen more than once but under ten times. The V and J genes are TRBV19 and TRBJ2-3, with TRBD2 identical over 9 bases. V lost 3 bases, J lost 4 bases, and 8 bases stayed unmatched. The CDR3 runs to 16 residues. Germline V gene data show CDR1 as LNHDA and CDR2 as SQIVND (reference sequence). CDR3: CASSMGAGGGADTQYF. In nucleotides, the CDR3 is TGTGCCAGTAGTATGGGGGCGGGGGGGGGCGCAGATACGCAGTATTTT.

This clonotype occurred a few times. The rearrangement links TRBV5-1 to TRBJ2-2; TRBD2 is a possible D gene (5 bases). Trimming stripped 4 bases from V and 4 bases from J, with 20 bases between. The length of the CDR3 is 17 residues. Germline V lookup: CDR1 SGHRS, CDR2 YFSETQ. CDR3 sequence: CASSLGGVRTGTGELFF. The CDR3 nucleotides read TGCGCCAGCAGCCTAGGTGGAGTAAGGACTGGCACCGGGGAGCTGTTTTTT.

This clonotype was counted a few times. DNA of the CDR3: TGCGCCAGCAGTGAGTTGAGGGGGGGCAACAATGAGCAGTTCTTC. Translating it yields CASSELRGGNNEQFF. This chain uses TRBV10-2 with TRBJ2-1; D perhaps matches TRBD2 (7 bases). V was trimmed by 1 base and J by 5 bases, leaving 12 bases between them. Germline lookup yields CDR1 WSHSY and CDR2 SAAADI. This CDR3 has 15 residues.

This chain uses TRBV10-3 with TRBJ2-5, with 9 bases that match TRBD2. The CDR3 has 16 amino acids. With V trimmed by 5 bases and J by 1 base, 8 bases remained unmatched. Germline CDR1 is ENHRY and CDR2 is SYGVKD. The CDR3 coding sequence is TGTGCCATCAGTATCTATGCGGGGGGGTCCCAAGAGACCCAGTACTTC. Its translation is CAISIYAGGSQETQYF.